This T cell receptor (beta chain) was profiled in a study of technical replicates of blood from several donors. Per germline, CDR1 SGDLS and CDR2 YYNGEE. With 2 bases clipped from V and 1 base from J, the junction kept 4 bases outside the gene matches. The CDR3 extends over 15 amino acids. Using immunoSEQ multiplex PCR, the repertoire was profiled, and TCRdb retains in-frame clones only, with some absent. The repertoire holds 13,000 to 15,000 clones, with 80% to 85% as singletons. The specimen was PBMCs. The TCR originated in a human donor in good health. The chain links TRBV9 to TRBJ2-5; 8 bases fit TRBD2. CDR3: CASSVWLAGQETQYF. CDR3 bases: TGTGCCAGCAGCGTGTGGCTAGCGGGCCAAGAGACCCAGTACTTC.